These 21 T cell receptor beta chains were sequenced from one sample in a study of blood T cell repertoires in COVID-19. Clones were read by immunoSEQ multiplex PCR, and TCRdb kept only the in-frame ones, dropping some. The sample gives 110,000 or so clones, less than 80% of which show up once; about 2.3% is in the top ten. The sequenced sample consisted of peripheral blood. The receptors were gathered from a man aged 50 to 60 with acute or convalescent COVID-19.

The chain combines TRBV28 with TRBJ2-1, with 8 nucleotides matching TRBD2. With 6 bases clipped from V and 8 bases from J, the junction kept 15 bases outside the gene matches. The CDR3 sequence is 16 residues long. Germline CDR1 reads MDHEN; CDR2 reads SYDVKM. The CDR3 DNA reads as TGTGCCAGCAGAAAACCGGGACTAGGGGCTCTTGATGAGCAGTTCTTC. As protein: CASRKPGLGALDEQFF.

CDR3 in amino acids: CASSSRQLMNTEAFF. CDR3 bases: TGTGCCAGCAGCTCCCGACAGCTTATGAACACTGAAGCTTTCTTT. This rearrangement joins TRBV11-2 to TRBJ1-1; TRBD1 is a possible D gene (5 bases). The CDR3 covers 15 residues. Trimming removed 4 bases from V and 0 bases from J, with 12 bases in between. Germline V gene sequence: CDR1 SGHAT, CDR2 FQNNGV.

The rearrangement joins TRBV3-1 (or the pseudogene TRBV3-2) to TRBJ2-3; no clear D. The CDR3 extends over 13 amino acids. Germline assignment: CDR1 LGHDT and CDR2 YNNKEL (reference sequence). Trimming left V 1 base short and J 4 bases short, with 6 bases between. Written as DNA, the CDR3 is TGTGCCAGCAGCCAAGCGCTAGCAGATACGCAGTATTTT. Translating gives CASSQALADTQYF.

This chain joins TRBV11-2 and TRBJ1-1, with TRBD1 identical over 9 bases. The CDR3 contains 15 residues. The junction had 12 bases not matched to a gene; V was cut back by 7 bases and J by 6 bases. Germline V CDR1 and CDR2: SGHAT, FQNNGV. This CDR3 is CASTNNRGHFPEAFF. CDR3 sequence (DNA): TGTGCCAGCACCAACAACAGGGGGCATTTCCCTGAAGCTTTCTTT. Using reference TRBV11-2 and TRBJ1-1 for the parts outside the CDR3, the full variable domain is EAGVAQSPRYKIIEKRQSVAFWCNPISGHATLYWYQQILGQGPKLLIQFQNNGVVDDSQLPKDRFSAERLKGVDSTLKIQPAKLEDSAVYLCASTNNRGHFPEAFFGQGTRLTVV.

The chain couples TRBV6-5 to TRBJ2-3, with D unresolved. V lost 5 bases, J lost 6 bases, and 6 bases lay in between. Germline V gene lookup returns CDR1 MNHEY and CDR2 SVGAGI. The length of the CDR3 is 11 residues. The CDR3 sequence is CASSPGDTQYF. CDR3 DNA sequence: TGTGCCAGCAGTCCCGGGGATACGCAGTATTTT.

CDR3 residues: CASSLGQSRYEQYF. The CDR3, as DNA: TGTGCCAGCAGTTTAGGGCAAAGTCGCTACGAGCAGTACTTC. The V call is TRBV27, the J call TRBJ2-7; no reliable D call. CDR3 length: 14 residues. Germline loops: CDR1 MNHEY, CDR2 SMNVEV (reference sequence). Trimming took off 2 bases at V and 3 bases at J, with 11 bases between the two ends.

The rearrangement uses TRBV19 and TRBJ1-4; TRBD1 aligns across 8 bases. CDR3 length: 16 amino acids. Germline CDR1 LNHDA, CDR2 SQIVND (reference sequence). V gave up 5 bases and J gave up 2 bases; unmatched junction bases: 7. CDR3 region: CASSADREGTNEKLFF. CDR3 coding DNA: TGTGCCAGTAGTGCGGACAGGGAAGGGACTAATGAAAAACTGTTTTTT. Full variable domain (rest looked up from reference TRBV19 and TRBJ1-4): DGGITQSPKYLFRKEGQNVTLSCEQNLNHDAMYWYRQDPGQGLRLIYYSQIVNDFQKGDIAEGYSVSREKKESFPLTVTSAQKNPTAFYLCASSADREGTNEKLFFGSGTQLSVL.

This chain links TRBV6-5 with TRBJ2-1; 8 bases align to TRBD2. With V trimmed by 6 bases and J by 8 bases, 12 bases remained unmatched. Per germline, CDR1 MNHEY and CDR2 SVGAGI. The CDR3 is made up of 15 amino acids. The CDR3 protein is CASRPYGGGIHEQFF. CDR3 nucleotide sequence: TGTGCCAGCAGACCCTACGGGGGGGGGATCCATGAGCAGTTCTTC.

CDR3 amino acids: CASSWKRGPNTGELFF. In nucleotides, the CDR3 is TGTGCCAGCAGCTGGAAGCGGGGGCCGAACACCGGGGAGCTGTTTTTT. V gene TRBV5-5 combines with J gene TRBJ2-2; the match to TRBD2 covers 8 bases. This CDR3 is 16 amino acids long. V was clipped by 3 bases and J by 0 bases; unmatched bases: 4. Germline assignment: CDR1 SGHKS and CDR2 YYEKEE (reference sequence).

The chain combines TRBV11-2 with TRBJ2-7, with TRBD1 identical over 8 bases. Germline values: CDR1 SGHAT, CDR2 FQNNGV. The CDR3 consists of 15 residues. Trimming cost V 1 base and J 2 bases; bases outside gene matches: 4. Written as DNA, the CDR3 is TGTGCCAGCAGCTTAGCACAGGGGGGCGCCTACGAGCAGTACTTC. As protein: CASSLAQGGAYEQYF.

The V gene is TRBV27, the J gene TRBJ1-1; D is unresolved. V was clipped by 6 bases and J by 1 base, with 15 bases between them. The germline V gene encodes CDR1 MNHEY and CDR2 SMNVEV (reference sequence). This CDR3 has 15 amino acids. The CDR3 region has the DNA TGTGCCAGCAGGCCCTACCGCGGATCGAACACTGAAGCTTTCTTT. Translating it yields CASRPYRGSNTEAFF.

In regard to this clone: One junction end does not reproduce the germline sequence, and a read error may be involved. CDR3 amino acids: CASSQTGSHTETFF. For the CDR3, the DNA is TGCGCCAGCAGCCAAACAGGGTCCCACACTGAAACTTTCTTT. The genes are TRBV4-1 and TRBJ1-1, with D perhaps TRBD1 (6 bases). This CDR3 region has 14 residues. The germline CDR1 and CDR2 sequences are MGHRA and YSYEKL.

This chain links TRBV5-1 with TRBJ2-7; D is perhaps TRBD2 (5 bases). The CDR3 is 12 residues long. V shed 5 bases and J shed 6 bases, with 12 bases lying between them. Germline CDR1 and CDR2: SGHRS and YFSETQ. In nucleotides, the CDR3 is TGCGCCAGCAGGGCCACGGGGTTCGAGCAGTACTTC. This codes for CASRATGFEQYF.

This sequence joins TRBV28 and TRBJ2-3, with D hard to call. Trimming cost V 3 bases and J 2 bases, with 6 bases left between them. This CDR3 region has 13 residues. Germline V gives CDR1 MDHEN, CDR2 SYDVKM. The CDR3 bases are TGTGCCAGCAGTTTGCGACTCACAGATACGCAGTATTTT. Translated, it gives CASSLRLTDTQYF.

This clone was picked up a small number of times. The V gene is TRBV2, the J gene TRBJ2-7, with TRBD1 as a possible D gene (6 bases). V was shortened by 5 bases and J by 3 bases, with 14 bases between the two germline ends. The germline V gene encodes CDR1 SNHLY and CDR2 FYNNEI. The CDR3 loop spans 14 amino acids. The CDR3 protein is CASSPRDTVYEQYF. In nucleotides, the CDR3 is TGTGCCAGCAGTCCACGGGACACCGTCTACGAGCAGTACTTC.

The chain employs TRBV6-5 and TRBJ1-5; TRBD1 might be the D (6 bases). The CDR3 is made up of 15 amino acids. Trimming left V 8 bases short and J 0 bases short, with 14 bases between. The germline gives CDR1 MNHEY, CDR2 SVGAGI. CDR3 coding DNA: TGTGCCAGCGTACCGTCAGGGGATAGCAATCAGCCCCAGCATTTT. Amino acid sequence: CASVPSGDSNQPQHF.

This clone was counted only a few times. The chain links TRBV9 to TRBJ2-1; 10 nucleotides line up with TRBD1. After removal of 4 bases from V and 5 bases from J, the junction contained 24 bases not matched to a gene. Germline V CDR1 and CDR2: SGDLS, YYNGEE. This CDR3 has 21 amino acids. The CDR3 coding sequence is TGTGCCAGCAGCATGAGTCCGGGACAGGGGTGGGAGATCCGCGCGAACAATGAGCAGTTCTTC. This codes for CASSMSPGQGWEIRANNEQFF.

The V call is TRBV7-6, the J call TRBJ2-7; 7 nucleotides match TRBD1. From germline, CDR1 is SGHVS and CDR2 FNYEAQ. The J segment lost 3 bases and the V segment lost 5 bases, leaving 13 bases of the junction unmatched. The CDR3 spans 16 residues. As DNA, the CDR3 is TGTGCCAGCAGCGGCGATAGGACAGGAGGTCGCTACGAGCAGTACTTC. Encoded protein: CASSGDRTGGRYEQYF.

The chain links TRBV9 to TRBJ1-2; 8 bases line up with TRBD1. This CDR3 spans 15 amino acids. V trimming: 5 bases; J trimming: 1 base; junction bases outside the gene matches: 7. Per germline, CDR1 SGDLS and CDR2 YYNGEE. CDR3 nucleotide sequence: TGTGCCAGCAGGAAAGGAGACAGGGGTAACTATGGCTACACCTTC. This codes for CASRKGDRGNYGYTF.

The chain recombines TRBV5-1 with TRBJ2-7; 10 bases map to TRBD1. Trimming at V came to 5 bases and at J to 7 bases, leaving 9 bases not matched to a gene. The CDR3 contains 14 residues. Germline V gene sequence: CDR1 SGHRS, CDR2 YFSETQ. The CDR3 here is CASRQTGGSGEQYF. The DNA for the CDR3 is TGCGCCAGCAGACAGACAGGGGGCTCAGGGGAGCAGTACTTC.

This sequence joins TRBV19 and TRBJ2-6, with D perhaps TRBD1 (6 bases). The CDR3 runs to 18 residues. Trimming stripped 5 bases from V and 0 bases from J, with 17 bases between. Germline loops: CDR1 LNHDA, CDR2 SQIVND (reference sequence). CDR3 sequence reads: CASSFPGHAFSGANVLTF. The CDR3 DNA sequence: TGTGCCAGTAGTTTTCCGGGACATGCCTTCTCTGGGGCCAACGTCCTGACTTTC.